This passage covers 12 T cell receptor beta chains from one sample sequenced in a study of tumor-infiltrating lymphocytes in primary liver carcinoma. A primer in the constant region served to generate TCR beta cDNA from roughly 450 ng of total RNA. What produced the TCR beta libraries was three nested multiplex PCR rounds using slightly modified ARM-PCR. A C-beta reverse primer was combined with TRBV1-TRBV30 forward primers in the first two PCR rounds, and each round had about 10 cycles. MiXCR, run by TCRdb on the multiplex PCR reads, gives a single entry per CDR3 protein. The repertoire has around 330,000 distinct CDR3 sequences, around three fifths of them found once; the top ten carry around 15%. RNA was extracted from whole blood without cell sorting, alongside germline DNA. The sample comprised peripheral blood. The receptors derive from a woman in her 30s with primary liver carcinoma and hepatitis B virus infection.

Remarks on this clonotype: A much larger clone lies one base from this, so it may be a read error. The rearrangement uses TRBV6-5 and TRBJ1-2; no clear D. Germline V gives CDR1 MNHEY, CDR2 SVGAGI. There are 14 residues in the CDR3. CDR3 loop: CVSSSLASNYGYTF. The CDR3 region has the DNA TGTGTCAGCAGCTCCCTGGCATCTAACTATGGCTACACCTTC.

Ten or more counts support this clonotype. The CDR3 region is CASSLTRDPTYEQYF. As DNA, the CDR3 is TGTGCCAGCAGCTTAACGAGGGACCCAACCTACGAGCAGTACTTC. The chain employs TRBV7-9 and TRBJ2-7; possibly TRBD1 or TRBD2 for D (5 bases each). The CDR3 consists of 15 residues. V lost 2 bases and J lost 2, with 13 bases in between. Germline CDR1 is SEHNR and CDR2 is FQNEAQ (reference sequence).

Concerning this clonotype itself: A much larger clone differs from this one at a single base, so this may be a read error. This sequence joins TRBV29-1 and TRBJ2-7; D is ambiguous. The CDR3 contains 11 residues. Germline V gives CDR1 SQVTM, CDR2 ANQGSEA. The V end was cut by 7 bases, the J end by 2 bases, with 9 bases between. The CDR3 loop is CSAHGTYEQYF. In DNA form, the CDR3 reads TGCAGCGCTCACGGAACCTACGAGCAGTACTTC.

This clonotype was observed at least ten times. The chain is built from TRBV12-3 or TRBV12-4 and TRBJ2-1, with 8 bases lining up with TRBD1. V was pared by 1 base and J by 7 bases, with 6 bases of the junction left unmatched. The CDR3 is made up of 15 amino acids. The CDR3 DNA reads as TGTGCCAGCAGTTTAGTGCAGGGGGCAAAAAATGAGCAGTTCTTC. Its translation is CASSLVQGAKNEQFF.

On this clonotype: A read error may produce the germline difference seen at one junction end. The chain couples TRBV30 to TRBJ1-1; 9 bases agree with TRBD1. The CDR3 loop spans 13 amino acids. Germline CDR1 is GTSNPN and CDR2 is SVGIG (reference sequence). The CDR3 DNA reads as TGTGCCTCGACCGGGACAGGGCACACTGAAGTTTTCTTT. This translates into CASTGTGHTEVFF.

Points on this clonotype: One end of the junction is discordant with germline, which a read error may explain. The CDR3 coding sequence is TGTGCCAGCAGCTTAAGCGGGAGTCGTCTCTACAAGCAGTACTTC. This encodes CASSLSGSRLYKQYF. The chain joins TRBV11-3 to TRBJ2-7, with 8 bases that match TRBD2. There are 15 residues in the CDR3. Germline V gene lookup returns CDR1 SGHNT and CDR2 YENEEA.

The chain links TRBV12-3 or TRBV12-4 to TRBJ2-3, with TRBD2 matching over 13 bases. With V trimmed by 5 bases and J by 10 bases, 18 bases remained unmatched. The CDR3 consists of 18 residues. The CDR3 protein is CASSATPGTGLAGEAQYF. CDR3 coding DNA: TGTGCCAGCAGTGCAACCCCAGGAACAGGACTAGCGGGAGAGGCGCAGTATTTT.

This clonotype is judged medium-sized. This sequence joins TRBV29-1 and TRBJ2-7, with TRBD1 matching 9 bases. V lost 6 bases, J lost 7 bases, and 4 bases stayed unmatched. CDR3 length: 11 residues. From germline, CDR1 is SQVTM and CDR2 ANQGSEA. For the CDR3, the DNA is TGCAGCGTCGGGACAGGGTATGAGCAGTACTTC. It encodes CSVGTGYEQYF.

The rearrangement joins TRBV6-6 to TRBJ2-7; D remains unclear. Deletions cut 6 bases from V and 2 bases from J, with 8 bases between. Germline CDR1 reads MNHNY; CDR2 reads SVGAGI (reference sequence). The CDR3 spans 12 residues. For the CDR3, the DNA is TGTGCCAGCAGCGACCCGGCCTACGAGCAGTACTTC. This gives the protein CASSDPAYEQYF.

The CDR3 loop reads CASSPTGAHNEQYF. The CDR3 region has the DNA TGTGCCAGTAGCCCTACAGGGGCCCACAACGAGCAGTACTTC. The chain carries TRBV19 and TRBJ2-7; 7 bases align to TRBD1. The J segment lost 5 bases and the V segment lost 6 bases, leaving 10 bases of the junction unmatched. The length of the CDR3 is 14 residues. The germline V gene encodes CDR1 LNHDA and CDR2 SQIVND (reference sequence).

The V call is TRBV24-1, the J call TRBJ2-5, with 13 nucleotides matching TRBD2. Unmatched junction bases numbered 13, after V lost 9 bases and J lost 4 bases. The germline V gene encodes CDR1 KGHDR and CDR2 SFDVKD. This CDR3 contains 17 residues. The CDR3, as DNA: TGTGCCACCGCATTTACTAGCGGGAGGGACGGGGTAGAGACCCAGTACTTC. Protein sequence: CATAFTSGRDGVETQYF.

On this clonotype: The junction does not match germline at one end; this may be a read error. The CDR3 coding sequence is TGCACCAGCAGCGCACCGGGACTAGGGACCTACAAGCAGTACTTC. Translated, it gives CTSSAPGLGTYKQYF. The chain carries TRBV4-1 and TRBJ2-7; 8 bases are a match to TRBD2. CDR1 is MGHRA and CDR2 is YSYEKL in the germline V gene. The CDR3 spans 15 residues.